This TCR beta chain was retrieved from a study of OX40 agonist ivuxolimab in advanced cancers. The length of the CDR3 is 14 residues. With 5 bases clipped from V and 7 bases from J, the junction kept 10 bases outside the gene matches. Germline assignment: CDR1 MGHDK and CDR2 SYGVNS. Sequenced by immunoSEQ multiplex PCR; TCRdb stores in-frame clones only, minus some. The repertoire consists of about 73,000 clones, with more than 85% occurring once and the leading ten covering about 10%. The clonotype was recovered from an adult with an advanced solid tumor such as melanoma, head and neck, liver or kidney cancer. The V gene is TRBV25-1, the J gene TRBJ1-1; 7 bases agree with TRBD1. The sequences come from CD4+ or CD8+ T cells sorted from blood, collected in a trial of the OX40 agonist ivuxolimab. The DNA of the CDR3 is TGTGCCAGCAGTAAATTGACAGGGTTGAATGAAGCTTTCTTT. It specifies CASSKLTGLNEAFF.